These T cell receptor beta chains were read from a single sample in a study of OX40 agonist ivuxolimab in advanced cancers. This table comes from immunoSEQ multiplex PCR, and its TCRdb copy is limited to in-frame clones, with some not included. The table shows about 70,000 clones, with around 86% occurring only once. Sequences were derived from CD4+ or CD8+ T cells sorted from blood, sampled in a trial of the OX40 agonist ivuxolimab. All receptors come from an adult with an advanced solid tumor such as melanoma, head and neck, liver or kidney cancer. Both conserved end residues are part of each CDR3. The D gene is left open where the match is weak. The listing skips clone size in some rows; elsewhere it reads once, few, many or a size class.

TRBV11-3,TRBJ1-2,NA,NA,CASSRPGGYGYTF,TGTGCCAGCAGTAGACCCGGGGGCTATGGCTACACCTTC
TRBV19,TRBJ2-2,NA,NA,CASSIRQGKSGELFF,TGTGCCAGTAGTATCCGTCAGGGGAAATCCGGGGAGCTGTTTTTT
TRBV18,TRBJ2-7,NA,NA,CASSPQGDSYEQYF,TGTGCCAGCTCACCACAGGGGGATTCCTACGAGCAGTACTTC
TRBV4-3,TRBJ1-4,NA,once,CASSPGLQEKLFF,TGCGCCAGCAGCCCGGGACTCCAAGAAAAACTGTTTTTT
TRBV18,TRBJ2-5,TRBD2,NA,CASSPLTSGGEETQYF,TGTGCCAGCTCACCACTCACTAGCGGGGGGGAAGAGACCCAGTACTTC
TRBV30,TRBJ1-2,NA,NA,CAWSVLRANYGYTF,TGTGCCTGGAGTGTACTCAGGGCTAACTATGGCTACACCTTC
TRBV29-1,TRBJ2-5,NA,NA,CSVDLGEETQYF,TGCAGCGTTGATTTAGGGGAGGAGACCCAGTACTTC
TRBV18,TRBJ2-1,TRBD1,NA,CASSPQQGNEQFF,TGTGCCAGCTCACCACAACAGGGGAATGAGCAGTTCTTC
TRBV5-4,TRBJ2-3,TRBD2,NA,CASSLSLAGPTDTQYF,TGTGCCAGCAGTCTATCGTTAGCGGGTCCCACAGATACGCAGTATTTT
TRBV29-1,TRBJ2-2,NA,NA,CSVWGDLDRYTGELFF,TGCAGCGTTTGGGGCGACTTGGACAGATACACCGGGGAGCTGTTTTTT
TRBV6-5,TRBJ2-5,NA,NA,CATVRDPSHQETQYF,TGTGCCACCGTAAGGGACCCCAGCCACCAAGAGACCCAGTACTTC
TRBV29-1,TRBJ1-2,NA,NA,CSVGTPEGGYTF,TGCAGCGTTGGGACACCCGAGGGTGGCTACACCTTC
TRBV6-5,TRBJ2-2,NA,NA,CASRAGQREWELFF,TGTGCCAGCAGAGCGGGACAGAGGGAGTGGGAGCTGTTTTTT
TRBV30,TRBJ1-5,NA,NA,CAWSSGIYSNQPQHF,TGTGCCTGGAGTTCAGGAATCTATAGCAATCAGCCCCAGCATTTT
TRBV4-3,TRBJ2-2,NA,once,CASSHGNTGELFF,TGCGCCAGCAGCCACGGGAACACCGGGGAGCTGTTTTTT
TRBV9,TRBJ2-7,NA,NA,CASSPRGRDEQYF,TGTGCCAGCAGCCCCCGTGGGAGAGACGAGCAGTACTTC
TRBV6-6,TRBJ1-2,NA,NA,CASSSRGESYGYTF,TGTGCCAGCAGCTCACGGGGGGAGAGCTATGGCTACACCTTC
TRBV10-3,TRBJ1-5,NA,NA,CAISAAQSRQPQHF,TGTGCCATCAGTGCGGCTCAATCTCGCCAGCCCCAGCATTTT
TRBV28,TRBJ1-2,NA,NA,CASSFGWEPSNYGYTF,TGTGCCAGCAGTTTCGGGTGGGAACCATCGAACTATGGCTACACCTTC
TRBV5-1,TRBJ1-3,NA,NA,CASSKDGNSGNTIYF,TGCGCCAGCAGCAAGGACGGAAACTCTGGAAACACCATATATTTT
TRBV7-3,TRBJ1-1,NA,NA,CASSLGGTGTEAFF,TGTGCCAGCAGCTTAGGAGGGACTGGCACTGAAGCTTTCTTT
TRBV18,TRBJ1-5,NA,NA,CASSPRGGRNQPQHF,TGTGCCAGCTCACCCCGCGGGGGACGGAATCAGCCCCAGCATTTT
TRBV5-4,TRBJ2-2,NA,once,CASSQGQIGELFF,TGTGCCAGCAGCCAAGGACAGATCGGGGAGCTGTTTTTT
TRBV11-2,TRBJ2-5,TRBD2,NA,CASSSGGAGMETQYF,TGTGCCAGCAGCTCCGGGGGGGCGGGAATGGAGACCCAGTACTTC
TRBV7-8,TRBJ2-5,NA,NA,CASSPNPLGSGETQYF,TGTGCCAGCAGCCCGAACCCCCTTGGTTCGGGGGAGACCCAGTACTTC
TRBV6-1,TRBJ1-3,NA,NA,CASRGGNTIYF,TGTGCCAGCCGAGGGGGAAACACCATATATTTT
TRBV7-9,TRBJ2-3,TRBD2,NA,CASSELAGAGDTQYF,TGTGCCAGCAGCGAGCTAGCGGGGGCGGGAGATACGCAGTATTTT
TRBV4-1,TRBJ2-1,TRBD2,few,CASSQQPGVAGNEQFF,TGCGCCAGCAGCCAACAACCGGGGGTAGCGGGAAATGAGCAGTTCTTC
TRBV4-3,TRBJ2-3,NA,NA,CASSQDPRSDTQYF,TGCGCCAGCAGCCAAGATCCCCGATCCGATACGCAGTATTTT
TRBV2,TRBJ2-3,NA,NA,CASQRSTDTQYF,TGTGCCAGCCAGCGGAGCACAGATACGCAGTATTTT
TRBV2,TRBJ2-1,NA,NA,CASIQSAGHTAGEQFF,TGTGCCAGCATCCAGTCAGCGGGACATACGGCGGGTGAGCAGTTCTTC
TRBV11-2,TRBJ2-7,NA,NA,CASSLGSWGTAEQYF,TGTGCCAGCAGCTTAGGTTCATGGGGAACAGCCGAGCAGTACTTC
TRBV7-9,TRBJ1-1,TRBD1,NA,CASRQSGTGFLNTEAFF,TGTGCCAGCAGACAATCCGGGACAGGGTTTTTGAACACTGAAGCTTTCTTT